A single T cell receptor (beta chain) is shown here with its context. PCR amplification relied on 60 Vbeta primers (plus 13 Jbeta primers). Sequencing was performed with immunoSEQ multiplex PCR; in TCRdb, only in-frame clones are kept and a portion is missing. Its table lists about 39,000 clones. CDR1 SGHNT and CDR2 YYREEE come from the germline V gene (reference sequence). The CDR3 contains 11 residues. Trimming removed 4 bases from V and 6 bases from J, with 5 bases in between. The sample comes from a study of cytomegalovirus exposure and HLA in healthy donors. The chain has TRBV5-4 and TRBJ2-1, with no clear D. The source is a male donor in good health and CMV-seronegative. The sequenced sample consisted of PBMCs. This CDR3 is CASSAANEQFF. The CDR3 region has the DNA TGTGCCAGCAGCGCGGCCAATGAGCAGTTCTTC. Filled out from reference TRBV5-4 and TRBJ2-1, the complete variable domain reads ETGVTQSPTHLIKTRGQQVTLRCSSQSGHNTVSWYQQALGQGPQFIFQYYREEENGRGNFPPRFSGLQFPNYSSELNVNALELDDSALYLCASSAANEQFFGPGTRLTVL.